This entry lists 10 T cell receptor beta chains sequenced from one sample in a study of T cells after somatic rescue of genetic block. This table comes from immunoSEQ multiplex PCR, and its TCRdb copy is limited to in-frame clones, with some not included. There are 100,000 to 120,000 clones in the sample; over 80% occur only once, and about 1.5% lies in the top ten. The specimen sequenced was peripheral blood mononuclear cells (PBMCs). These TCRs come from a woman aged 18-29 years.

The J gene is TRBJ2-1, the V gene TRBV6-4; 9 bases are shared with TRBD2. This CDR3 is built from 14 residues. The junction had 2 bases not matched to a gene; V was cut back by 2 bases and J by 6 bases. From germline, CDR1 is MRHNA and CDR2 SNTAGT. CDR3 sequence reads: CASSDAGGPNEQFF. DNA of the CDR3: TGTGCCAGCAGTGACGCGGGGGGGCCCAATGAGCAGTTCTTC.

V is TRBV19 and J is TRBJ2-1; TRBD1 agrees at 8 bases. V was pared by 5 bases and J by 8 bases, with 8 bases of the junction left unmatched. The V gene's germline CDR1 is LNHDA and CDR2 SQIVND (reference sequence). The CDR3 length is 14 residues. The CDR3 DNA sequence: TGTGCCAGTAGTTACAGGGGGAATTACCATGAGCAGTTCTTC. Amino acid sequence: CASSYRGNYHEQFF.

The chain carries TRBV12-2 and TRBJ2-4; the table's D call TRBD2 went unverified against the DNA. TRBV12-2 is tagged as a pseudogene. The CDR3 runs to 11 residues. In DNA form, the CDR3 reads TGTGCAAGTCGCCCCCGAAACATTCAGTACTTC. This translates into CASRPRNIQYF.

The V gene is TRBV4-1, the J gene TRBJ2-3, with 8 positions matching TRBD2. After removal of 2 bases from V and 1 base from J, the junction contained 2 bases not matched to a gene. Germline-derived CDR1 and CDR2 are MGHRA and YSYEKL. The CDR3 runs to 15 residues. As DNA, the CDR3 is TGCGCCAGCAGCCAACTTAGCGGGGGCACAGATACGCAGTATTTT. Protein: CASSQLSGGTDTQYF.

The rearrangement links TRBV19 to TRBJ2-2, with D perhaps matching TRBD2 (7 bases). The V and J ends lost 10 bases and 4 bases respectively, with 19 bases between them. Germline lookup yields CDR1 LNHDA and CDR2 SQIVND (reference sequence). The CDR3 consists of 15 residues. In DNA form, the CDR3 reads TGTGCCACTTTAGAAATGGGGGGGCCCACCGGGGAGCTGTTTTTT. As protein: CATLEMGGPTGELFF.

The genes are TRBV6-4 and TRBJ1-4; 9 bases line up with TRBD1. Trimming cost V 8 bases and J 6 bases; bases outside gene matches: 10. CDR1 MRHNA and CDR2 SNTAGT come from the germline V gene. The CDR3 has 15 residues. The CDR3 here is CASAARGTGYEKLFF. The CDR3 bases are TGTGCCAGCGCTGCCCGGGGGACAGGGTATGAAAAACTGTTTTTT.

This chain joins TRBV25-1 and TRBJ1-1; the match to TRBD1 covers 9 bases. Germline CDR1 MGHDK, CDR2 SYGVNS. This CDR3 is 14 amino acids long. With V trimmed by 6 bases and J by 1 base, 3 bases remained unmatched. This CDR3 is CASRGQGANTEAFF. CDR3 DNA sequence: TGTGCCAGCAGGGGACAGGGAGCGAACACTGAAGCTTTCTTT.

J is TRBJ2-5 and V is TRBV18; 8 positions agree with TRBD2. This CDR3 is built from 15 residues. V gave up 3 bases and J gave up 3 bases; unmatched junction bases: 6. The germline gives CDR1 KGHSH, CDR2 LQKENI. CDR3 loop: CASSPRTSGEETQYF. CDR3 coding DNA: TGTGCCAGCTCACCGCGAACTAGCGGTGAAGAGACCCAGTACTTC.

The chain uses TRBV9 and TRBJ2-2; D perhaps matches TRBD1 (6 bases). The length of the CDR3 is 13 residues. V was pared by 1 base and J by 8 bases, with 9 bases between. Germline CDR1 SGDLS, CDR2 YYNGEE. The CDR3 loop is CASSVPDRGELFF. CDR3 nucleotide sequence: TGTGCCAGCAGCGTACCAGACAGGGGGGAGCTGTTTTTT.

This chain joins TRBV6-6 and TRBJ1-5, with TRBD1 matching over 10 bases. The CDR3 loop spans 16 amino acids. The germline gives CDR1 MNHNY, CDR2 SVGAGI (reference sequence). The V gene end was trimmed by 0 bases and the J gene end by 1 base; junction bases not matched to a gene: 0. The CDR3 reads CASSYSTGGSNQPQHF. The DNA for the CDR3 is TGTGCCAGCAGTTACTCGACAGGGGGCAGCAATCAGCCCCAGCATTTT.